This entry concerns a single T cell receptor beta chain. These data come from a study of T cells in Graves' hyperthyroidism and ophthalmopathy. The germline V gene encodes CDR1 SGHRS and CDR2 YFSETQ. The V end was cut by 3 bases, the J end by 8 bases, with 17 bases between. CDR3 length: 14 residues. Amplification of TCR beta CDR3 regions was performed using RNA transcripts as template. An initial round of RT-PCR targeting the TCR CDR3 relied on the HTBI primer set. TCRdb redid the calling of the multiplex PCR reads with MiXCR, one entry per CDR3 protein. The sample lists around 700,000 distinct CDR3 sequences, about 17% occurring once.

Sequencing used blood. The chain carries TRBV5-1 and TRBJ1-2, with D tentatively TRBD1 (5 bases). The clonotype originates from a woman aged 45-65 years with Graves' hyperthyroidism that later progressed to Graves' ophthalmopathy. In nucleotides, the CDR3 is TGCGCCAGCAGCTCGCTGCAGGGAGCAGAGGGCTACACCTTC. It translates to CASSSLQGAEGYTF.